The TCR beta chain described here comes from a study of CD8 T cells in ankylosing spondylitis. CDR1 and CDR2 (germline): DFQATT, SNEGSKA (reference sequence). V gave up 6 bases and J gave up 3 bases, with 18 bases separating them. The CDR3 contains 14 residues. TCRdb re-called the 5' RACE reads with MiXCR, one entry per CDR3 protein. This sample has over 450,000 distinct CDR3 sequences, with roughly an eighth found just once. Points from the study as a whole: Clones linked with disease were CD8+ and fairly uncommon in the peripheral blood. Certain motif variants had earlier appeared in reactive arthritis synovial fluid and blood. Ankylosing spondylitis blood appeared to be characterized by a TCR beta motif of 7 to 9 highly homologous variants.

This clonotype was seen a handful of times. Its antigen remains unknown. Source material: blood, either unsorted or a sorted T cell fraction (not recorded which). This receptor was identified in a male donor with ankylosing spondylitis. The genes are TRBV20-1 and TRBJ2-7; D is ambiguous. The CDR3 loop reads CSADARHFNYEQYF. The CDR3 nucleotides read TGCAGTGCGGACGCGCGGCATTTTAACTACGAGCAGTACTTC.